This T cell receptor (beta chain) was recovered during a study of spatial heterogeneity in lung cancer. Study in general: Consistently, beta-chain sequences turned up in larger numbers than alpha-chain sequences did. The study's findings and limits: The appearance of ubiquitous expanded tumor TCRs in blood was greater at resection than follow-up.

The sample holds many counts of this clonotype. The antigen is unknown. Single TCR cDNA molecules each had their own unique molecular identifier. TCRdb itself ran the 5' RACE reads through MiXCR, one entry per CDR3 protein. Here the sample spans about 85,000 distinct CDR3 sequences, under 25% being singletons. As for time point: sample taken at primary tumor resection. The study sequenced unsorted whole RNA from tumor, nontumor lung or frozen PBMC. Samples were obtained from 70 or so donors, all untreated early-stage non-small cell lung cancer patients. Germline V gene data show CDR1 as MDHEN and CDR2 as SYDVKM. The CDR3 consists of 14 residues. V was pared by 2 bases and J by 2 bases, with 10 bases between.

Material: PBMCs, obtained at surgery. This clonotype originated in a male donor with early-stage non-small cell lung cancer. V usage is TRBV28 and J usage is TRBJ2-7; the D is unclear. The CDR3: CASSLGQIPYEQYF. The CDR3, as DNA: TGTGCCAGCAGTTTAGGTCAGATCCCCTACGAGCAGTACTTC.